This T cell receptor beta chain comes out of a study of shared clonotypes between healthy human individuals. Findings and caveats of the study: Relative to clonotypes present in all four donors, those not shared had lower generation probabilities.

In the case of this clone: Its antigen is as yet unknown.

The assay ran at deep level. Investigators spread the genomic DNA of each subset evenly over several immunoSEQ plates. Sequencing used immunoSEQ multiplex PCR; TCRdb keeps in-frame clones, though not all of them. The data hold around 2,000,000 clones, with roughly 95% observed a single time. CDR1 is SGHTA, CDR2 FQGNSA, per germline. The CDR3 covers 15 residues. With 5 bases removed from V and 4 bases from J, the gap between germline ends came to 15 bases. The receptor was derived from a man younger than 35 in good health. V is TRBV7-2 and J is TRBJ1-3; D is possibly TRBD1 (5 bases). The sample taken for sequencing was naive CD4+ T cells sorted from blood. Subset specified: CD45RA+ positively selected. For the CDR3, the DNA is TGTGCCAGCAGCCGGAACGCAGGGCCCGGAAACACCATATATTTT. It translates to CASSRNAGPGNTIYF.